Listed here are 9 T cell receptor beta chains from one sample, sequenced in a study of T cell clonality in common variable immunodeficiency. This table comes from immunoSEQ multiplex PCR, and its TCRdb copy is limited to in-frame clones, with some not included. The sample was found to contain about 81,000 clones, and every one recurs. The material sequenced was peripheral blood mononuclear cells. These receptors came from a person aged 18 to 70 in good health.

The sample holds a few counts of this clone. The read stops 3 residues short of the end of the CDR3; the missing end is completed from the germline J gene. J is TRBJ1-5 and V is TRBV7-2; tentative D call: TRBD1 (6 bases). V was trimmed by 2 bases and J by 7 bases, leaving 15 bases between them. This CDR3 has 15 residues. From germline, CDR1 is SGHTA and CDR2 FQGNSA. CDR3 bases read: TGTGCCAGCAGCTTATACGGGGGGCGCGGGCAGCCC. Translating gives CASSLYGGRGQP. The complete CDR3 sequence is CASSLYGGRGQPQHF.

The sample holds many counts of this clone. The read finishes 3 residues shy of the CDR3 end, and the germline J gene is used to complete it. The chain joins TRBV18 to TRBJ1-1; 7 bases are shared with TRBD1. Trimming removed 4 bases from V and 1 base from J; junction bases left unmatched: 6. The CDR3 is 15 residues long. From germline, CDR1 is KGHSH and CDR2 LQKENI. CDR3 in amino acids: CASSQAGTENTEAFF. CDR3 bases read: TGTGCCAGCTCACAGGCCGGGACAGAGAACACTGAA.

This clone showed up many times. The read ends 3 residues shy of where the CDR3 ends; the end is completed using the germline J gene. The rearrangement links TRBV18 to TRBJ1-6; TRBD1 might be the D (5 bases). V dropped 2 bases and J dropped 8 bases, with 13 bases sitting between them. CDR1 and CDR2 from the germline V gene are KGHSH and LQKENI. The CDR3 extends over 15 amino acids. The CDR3 is CASSPLDKYHSPLHF. CDR3 bases read: TGTGCCAGCTCACCATTGGACAAATATCATTCACCC.

Many counts were recorded for this clone. The CDR3 end falls 3 residues outside the read, so it is completed with the germline J gene. The V and J genes are TRBV7-2 and TRBJ2-1; TRBD2 matches at 7 bases. J was trimmed by 4 bases and V by 8 bases; bases with no gene match: 8. The germline CDR1 and CDR2 sequences are SGHTA and FQGNSA. This CDR3 has 14 amino acids. CDR3 DNA, as far as it was read: TGTGCCAGCGGGGGGAGGGCCTCGTACAATGAG. Encoded protein: CASGGRASYNE. The full CDR3 reads CASGGRASYNEQFF. The full variable domain, completed using reference TRBV7-2 and TRBJ2-1, is GAGVSQSPSNKVTEKGKDVELRCDPISGHTALYWYRQSLGQGLEFLIYFQGNSAPDKSGLPSDRFSAERTGGSVSTLTIQRTQQEDSAVYLCASGGRASYNEQFFGPGTRLTVL.

This clone was counted at least ten times. The read ends 3 residues before the CDR3 terminus; that terminus is restored from the germline J gene. V and J are TRBV12-3 or TRBV12-4 and TRBJ2-7; 9 bases line up with TRBD1. This CDR3 contains 15 residues. The trim removed 5 bases at V and 2 bases at J, leaving 7 bases unmatched. CDR3 bases read: TGTGCCAGCAGTCCAGGGACAGGGCTTCCCTACGAG. Amino acid sequence: CASSPGTGLPYE. The whole CDR3 is CASSPGTGLPYEQYF.

This clone has ten or more counts. The read ends 3 residues shy of where the CDR3 ends; the end is completed using the germline J gene. V and J are TRBV19 and TRBJ1-2; 11 bases agree with TRBD1. This CDR3 has 14 residues. Losses at the gene ends were 5 bases for V and 7 bases for J; bases not matched to a gene: 6. CDR1 and CDR2 (germline): LNHDA, SQIVND (reference sequence). CDR3 DNA (partial): TGTGCCAGTAGTCCCCGGACAGGGGGCTCTGGC. This translates into CASSPRTGGSG. The CDR3 as a whole reads CASSPRTGGSGYTF.

This clone came up many times. With the read ending 3 residues before the CDR3 end, the germline J gene is used to fill in that end. The chain joins TRBV18 to TRBJ1-1; D is unclear. The CDR3 spans 14 residues. Trimming shortened V by 1 base and J by 6 bases, and 12 bases separated the two germline ends. In germline, CDR1 is KGHSH, CDR2 LQKENI. CDR3 bases read: TGTGCCAGCTCACCACTAGCCCCCAAGGCTGAA. Protein: CASSPLAPKAE. The CDR3 reads in full as CASSPLAPKAEAFF.

A remark on this clone: From the germline J gene comes the end of the CDR3, since the read stops 3 residues before it. The chain combines TRBV25-1 with TRBJ2-7, with a possible D match to TRBD1 (5 bases). The CDR3 is made up of 14 amino acids. Trimming stripped 2 bases from V and 2 bases from J, with 10 bases between. Germline assignment: CDR1 MGHDK and CDR2 SYGVNS. CDR3 region: CASSEIRQPYEQYF. The DNA read from the CDR3 is TGTGCCAGCAGTGAAATAAGACAGCCCTACGAG.

Many counts were recorded for this clone. The read ends 3 residues shy of where the CDR3 ends; the end is completed using the germline J gene. V gene TRBV29-1 combines with J gene TRBJ1-1, with TRBD1 as a possible D gene (6 bases). The CDR3 is 13 residues long. CDR1 SQVTM and CDR2 ANQGSEA come from the germline V gene. Between the trimmed V and J ends, which lost 7 bases and 5 bases, there was a span of 17 bases. The DNA read from the CDR3 is TGCAGCGCAGATCAGGGGTCAAGTACTGAA. It codes for CSADQGSSTE. The entire CDR3 is CSADQGSSTEAFF.